The present TCR beta chain was sequenced within a study of T cells in Graves' hyperthyroidism and ophthalmopathy. The germline V gene has CDR1 MNHNS and CDR2 SASEGT. Trimming at V came to 7 bases and at J to 4 bases, leaving 6 bases not matched to a gene. The CDR3 is made up of 14 amino acids. Amplification targeted TCR beta CDR3 regions from RNA transcripts. Using the HTBI primer set, a first-round RT-PCR was run on the TCR CDR3. TCRdb re-called the multiplex PCR reads with MiXCR, one entry per CDR3 protein. The repertoire holds some 560,000 distinct CDR3 sequences, with about 15% as singletons. The source is a woman in her thirties or forties with Graves' hyperthyroidism. The sequenced material came from blood. V usage is TRBV6-1 and J usage is TRBJ2-7; 11 positions match TRBD2. The CDR3 DNA follows: TGTGCCAGCACCTCGACTAGCGGGAAATACGAGCAGTACTTC. It codes for CASTSTSGKYEQYF.